This T cell receptor beta chain comes out of a study of kidney transplant recipient with SARS-CoV-2 infection. From the reads, TCRdb called clonotypes with MiXCR, one entry per CDR3 protein. This sample yields 200,000 to 250,000 distinct CDR3 sequences, of which 29% are seen a single time; roughly 7.3% belongs to the top ten. This CDR3 has 16 residues. The germline gives CDR1 SNHLY, CDR2 FYNNEI. As for this clonotype: A much larger clone differs by one base, so this may be a read error.

The chain employs TRBV2 and TRBJ1-1; D is undetermined. Sequenced material: a blood sample, taken at baseline and on day 111 from a kidney transplant recipient. This receptor was identified in a male patient aged 25-45 years who had COVID-19 and was a kidney transplant recipient. Some of these T cells may belong to the graft donor. CDR3 DNA: TGTGCCAGCAGCCCCTACCGGAACTGGATGAACGCTGAAGCTTTCTTT. It encodes CASSPYRNWMNAEAFF.